The 21 T cell receptor beta chains below come from one sample, sequenced in a study of post-analysis software for immune sequencing data. Findings of the study overall: TRBV5-6, TRBV5-1 and TRBV20-1 were among 4 or 5 TRBV segments more frequent in patients than controls.

TCR beta cDNA libraries included unique molecular identifiers. Using its own MiXCR run on the PCR reads, TCRdb lists one record per CDR3 protein. The data contain around 700,000 distinct CDR3 sequences, 59% of them singletons. Antigens of these TCRs are unknown. The sample was blood. The receptors were sampled from a girl aged 2-10 years with multiple sclerosis.

Points on this clonotype: Because it lacks the conserved phenylalanine or tryptophan at the end, this CDR3 is likely a read error. This CDR3 is CSASPRGGGGVETQYV. CDR3 nucleotide sequence: TGCAGTGCTAGCCCCCGGGGCGGCGGGGGGGTCGAGACCCAGTACGTC. The chain employs TRBV20-1 and TRBJ2-5; 9 positions agree with TRBD2. Unmatched junction bases numbered 13, after V lost 3 bases and J lost 5 bases. The CDR3 consists of 16 residues. Germline loops: CDR1 DFQATT, CDR2 SNEGSKA (reference sequence).

This clonotype has a handful of counts. CDR3 residues: CSVDVTGSRIGYGYTF. In DNA form, the CDR3 reads TGCAGCGTTGACGTGACAGGGTCCCGGATCGGGTATGGCTACACCTTC. The rearrangement joins TRBV29-1 to TRBJ1-2, with 7 nucleotides matching TRBD1. V gave up 3 bases and J gave up 5 bases; unmatched junction bases: 15. This CDR3 region has 16 residues. Germline V gives CDR1 SQVTM, CDR2 ANQGSEA.

This clonotype was observed a handful of times. The gene calls are TRBV11-2 and TRBJ2-1; D may correspond to TRBD1 or TRBD2 (5 bases each). With 8 bases removed from V and 2 bases from J, the gap between germline ends came to 16 bases. CDR3 size: 15 residues. Germline CDR1 is SGHAT and CDR2 is FQNNGV. The CDR3: CASREGFGTYNEQFF. The CDR3 bases are TGTGCCAGCCGAGAGGGGTTCGGAACCTACAATGAGCAGTTCTTC.

This clonotype was counted between two and nine times. The chain couples TRBV4-1 to TRBJ2-7, with 8 bases matching TRBD1. Losses at the gene ends were 4 bases for V and 3 bases for J; bases not matched to a gene: 5. The germline V gene has CDR1 MGHRA and CDR2 YSYEKL. The CDR3 runs to 14 residues. The CDR3 nucleotides are TGCGCCAGCAGCCGGACAGGGAAGTTCTACGAGCAGTACTTC. Translation: CASSRTGKFYEQYF.

This clonotype was seen a few times. CDR3 nucleotide sequence: TGTGCCAGCAATCGAAGGTCCGGGACAGGGTCCTACGAGCAGTACTTC. Translating it yields CASNRRSGTGSYEQYF. V is TRBV6-5 and J is TRBJ2-7; the match to TRBD1 covers 9 bases. Germline trimming cut 7 bases from V and 1 base from J; bases unmatched to any gene: 11. The CDR3 has 16 residues. The germline V gene has CDR1 MNHEY and CDR2 SVGAGI.

This chain uses TRBV7-2 with TRBJ2-7, with D unresolved. CDR3 length: 11 amino acids. Germline V gene sequence: CDR1 SGHTA, CDR2 FQGNSA. The ends were cut back, 2 bases at V and 5 bases at J, with 4 bases in the middle. The DNA of the CDR3 is TGTGCCAGCAGCTTACAGGACGAGCAGTACTTC. Amino acid sequence: CASSLQDEQYF.

The chain recombines TRBV20-1 with TRBJ2-3; 11 bases match TRBD2. Germline-derived CDR1 and CDR2 are DFQATT and SNEGSKA (reference sequence). The CDR3 runs to 14 residues. Losses at the gene ends were 5 bases for V and 5 bases for J; bases not matched to a gene: 6. CDR3 residues: CSAAPGLAVDTQYF. CDR3 coding DNA: TGCAGTGCTGCGCCGGGACTAGCGGTAGATACGCAGTATTTT.

This clonotype has more than one count but fewer than ten. This sequence joins TRBV7-2 and TRBJ2-3; 12 bases map to TRBD2. This CDR3 is 15 amino acids long. J gave up 5 bases and V 5 bases, and 5 bases lay outside the gene matches. Germline CDR1 and CDR2: SGHTA and FQGNSA. CDR3 in DNA: TGTGCCAGCAGCCGACTAGCGGGAGTTGGAGATACGCAGTATTTT. Its translation: CASSRLAGVGDTQYF.

There are a few counts of this clonotype. The genes are TRBV29-1 and TRBJ1-5; D is unresolved. The V gene lost 7 bases and the J gene lost 5 bases, with 15 bases spanning the gap. Germline lookup yields CDR1 SQVTM and CDR2 ANQGSEA. The CDR3 consists of 13 residues. The CDR3 DNA follows: TGCAGCGGCACCGAGGGAATCGATCAGCCCCAGCATTTT. Protein: CSGTEGIDQPQHF.

The chain has TRBV29-1 and TRBJ1-2; D may be TRBD1 (6 bases). Trimming pared 5 bases from V and 6 bases from J, leaving 13 bases between. Germline V gives CDR1 SQVTM, CDR2 ANQGSEA. CDR3 length equals 12 residues. CDR3 loop: CSVRKGVHGYTF. CDR3 DNA sequence: TGCAGCGTTAGGAAGGGGGTTCATGGCTACACCTTC.

The rearrangement uses TRBV11-2 and TRBJ2-5; possibly TRBD1 for D (5 bases). V lost 6 bases and J lost 5, with 16 bases in between. The germline V gene encodes CDR1 SGHAT and CDR2 FQNNGV. The CDR3 has 14 amino acids. CDR3 amino acids: CASSIDSYHETQYF. The CDR3 DNA sequence: TGTGCCAGCAGTATCGACAGCTATCATGAGACCCAGTACTTC.

The J gene is TRBJ2-5, the V gene TRBV29-1, with D tentatively TRBD1 (5 bases). Per germline, CDR1 SQVTM and CDR2 ANQGSEA. The ends were cut back, 5 bases at V and 2 bases at J, with 27 bases in the middle. CDR3 length equals 18 residues. As DNA, the CDR3 is TGCAGCGTTTCATCCTTCTCAATCGCAGGGTTGCGGCAAGAGACCCAGTACTTC. Translating gives CSVSSFSIAGLRQETQYF.

Only one count was recorded for this clonotype. V and J are TRBV14 and TRBJ1-1; 11 nucleotides line up with TRBD1. The CDR3 has 16 amino acids. Germline V gene data show CDR1 as SGHDN and CDR2 as FVKESK. V was pared by 4 bases and J by 5 bases, with 9 bases of the junction left unmatched. The CDR3 DNA reads TGTGCCAGCAGCCCATGGACAGGGGGCGGAGGGACTGAAGCTTTCTTT. Translating gives CASSPWTGGGGTEAFF.

A note on this clonotype: One junction end does not reproduce the germline sequence, and a read error may be involved. The rearrangement joins TRBV5-5 to TRBJ1-5, with 7 nucleotides matching TRBD1. This CDR3 comprises 16 residues. Germline V CDR1 and CDR2: SGHKS, YYEKEE (reference sequence). CDR3 loop: CASSRGQPHSNRPQHF. In DNA, the CDR3 is TGTGCCAGCAGCCGGGGACAGCCTCATAGCAATCGGCCCCAGCATTTT.

The chain employs TRBV7-2 and TRBJ1-4; D is ambiguous. V was trimmed by 2 bases and J by 7 bases, leaving 14 bases between them. Germline V gives CDR1 SGHTA, CDR2 FQGNSA. The CDR3 consists of 15 residues. CDR3 coding DNA: TGTGCCAGCAGCTTATGGGGAGAATGGAGTGAAAAACTGTTTTTT. This codes for CASSLWGEWSEKLFF.

This CDR3 is CSAGQGAMDTQYF. CDR3 in DNA: TGCAGTGCAGGACAGGGGGCAATGGATACGCAGTATTTT. The genes are TRBV20-1 and TRBJ2-3; 11 bases are a match to TRBD1. There are 13 residues in the CDR3. Germline trimming cut 6 bases from V and 6 bases from J; bases unmatched to any gene: 5. CDR1 and CDR2 from the germline V gene are DFQATT and SNEGSKA (reference sequence).

V is TRBV5-1 and J is TRBJ2-5; D gene unclear. The J call may be in error: the DNA end matches TRBJ2-7 better. The CDR3 runs to 12 residues. Per the germline V gene, CDR1 is SGHRS and CDR2 is YFSETQ. CDR3 nucleotide sequence: TGCGCCAGCAGCCCAACCGACCACGAGCAGTACTTC. Protein sequence: CASSPTDHEQYF.

The table lists this clonotype with a few counts. The chain is built from TRBV4-3 and TRBJ2-1; perhaps TRBD1 as D (6 bases). With 4 bases removed from V and 2 bases from J, the gap between germline ends came to 12 bases. From germline, CDR1 is LGHNA and CDR2 YSLEER. This CDR3 is 15 amino acids long. CDR3 sequence (DNA): TGCGCCAGCAGCCCCCGACAGGAGGCCTACAATGAGCAGTTCTTC. Its translation: CASSPRQEAYNEQFF.

CDR3 DNA: TGTGCCAGCAGCTTCCCCGGGACTAGCGGGGGGGCCGAATTTGCAGATACGCAGTATTTT. This sequence encodes CASSFPGTSGGAEFADTQYF. The V call is TRBV7-2, the J call TRBJ2-3; TRBD2 agrees at 16 bases. The CDR3 spans 20 residues. After removal of 3 bases from V and 4 bases from J, the junction contained 13 bases not matched to a gene. Per germline, CDR1 SGHTA and CDR2 FQGNSA.

This rearrangement joins TRBV12-3 or TRBV12-4 to TRBJ2-3; D call uncertain. The CDR3 contains 14 residues. V lost 6 bases, J lost 4 bases, and 14 bases lay in between. The CDR3 loop is CASSGQLTADTQYF. In DNA, the CDR3 is TGTGCCAGCAGCGGTCAATTGACCGCAGATACGCAGTATTTT.

CDR3 region: CASSRTGVHEQYF. CDR3 DNA sequence: TGTGCCAGCAGCAGGACAGGGGTCCATGAGCAGTACTTC. The V and J genes are TRBV5-6 and TRBJ2-5, with 9 positions matching TRBD1. Looked up from germline, CDR1 is SGHDT and CDR2 is YYEEEE. The CDR3 contains 13 residues. Losses at the gene ends were 4 bases for V and 11 bases for J; bases not matched to a gene: 9.